This T cell receptor beta chain was captured in a study of cytomegalovirus exposure and HLA in healthy donors. In the study overall: Among approximately 390 genotyped donors, roughly 80% fell in the Caucasian-associated ancestry cluster.

As concerns this clone: As yet, its antigen is unknown.

This PCR relied on a set of 60 Vbeta primers and 13 Jbeta primers. The assay was immunoSEQ multiplex PCR, and TCRdb's table has in-frame clones only and misses some. The sample contains about 130,000 clones, 75% of which appear only once. Study observations and caveats: Segments of the TCR beta V type were, in most cases, productive about 87% or about 30% of the time in an earlier analysis. Follow-up analysis seemed to connect common viral pathogens with several of the most significant clusters identified. One cluster of highly shared sequence variants probably arose as a sequencing artifact.

The CDR3 totals 13 residues. Unmatched junction bases numbered 1, after V lost 3 bases and J lost 4 bases. Germline V CDR1 and CDR2: LNHDA, SQIVND (reference sequence). The rearrangement uses TRBV19 and TRBJ2-7; TRBD1 aligns across 9 bases. This sequence originates from a man in his thirties or forties in good health and CMV-seronegative. The sample taken for sequencing was PBMCs. The CDR3 nucleotides read TGTGCCAGTAGTATGACAGGGGGATACGAGCAGTACTTC. This encodes CASSMTGGYEQYF.